This T cell receptor beta chain was identified in a study of T cell responses to AZD1222 COVID-19 vaccine. Study as a whole: Pooled together were second doses at about 4 or about 12 weeks. The study's findings and limits: There were mostly white British donors and more females than males, and clonal diversity was possibly underestimated.

Clones were sequenced by immunoSEQ multiplex PCR, and TCRdb holds only the in-frame ones, with some missing. The sample lists about 120,000 clones; over 75% were seen once. Regarding this clone: Its antigen is not known.

CDR3 size: 17 residues. CDR1 MDHEN and CDR2 SYDVKM come from the germline V gene. Trimming stripped 2 bases from V and 0 bases from J, with 16 bases between. Sequenced here: peripheral blood, sampled on day 0 of AZD1222 vaccination. This TCR derives from an adult in good health. The V gene is TRBV28, the J gene TRBJ2-5, with D tentatively TRBD2 (7 bases). The CDR3 nucleotides read TGTGCCAGCAGTTTAGCTGGGGGGGCCGGGTACCAAGAGACCCAGTACTTC. This gives the protein CASSLAGGAGYQETQYF.